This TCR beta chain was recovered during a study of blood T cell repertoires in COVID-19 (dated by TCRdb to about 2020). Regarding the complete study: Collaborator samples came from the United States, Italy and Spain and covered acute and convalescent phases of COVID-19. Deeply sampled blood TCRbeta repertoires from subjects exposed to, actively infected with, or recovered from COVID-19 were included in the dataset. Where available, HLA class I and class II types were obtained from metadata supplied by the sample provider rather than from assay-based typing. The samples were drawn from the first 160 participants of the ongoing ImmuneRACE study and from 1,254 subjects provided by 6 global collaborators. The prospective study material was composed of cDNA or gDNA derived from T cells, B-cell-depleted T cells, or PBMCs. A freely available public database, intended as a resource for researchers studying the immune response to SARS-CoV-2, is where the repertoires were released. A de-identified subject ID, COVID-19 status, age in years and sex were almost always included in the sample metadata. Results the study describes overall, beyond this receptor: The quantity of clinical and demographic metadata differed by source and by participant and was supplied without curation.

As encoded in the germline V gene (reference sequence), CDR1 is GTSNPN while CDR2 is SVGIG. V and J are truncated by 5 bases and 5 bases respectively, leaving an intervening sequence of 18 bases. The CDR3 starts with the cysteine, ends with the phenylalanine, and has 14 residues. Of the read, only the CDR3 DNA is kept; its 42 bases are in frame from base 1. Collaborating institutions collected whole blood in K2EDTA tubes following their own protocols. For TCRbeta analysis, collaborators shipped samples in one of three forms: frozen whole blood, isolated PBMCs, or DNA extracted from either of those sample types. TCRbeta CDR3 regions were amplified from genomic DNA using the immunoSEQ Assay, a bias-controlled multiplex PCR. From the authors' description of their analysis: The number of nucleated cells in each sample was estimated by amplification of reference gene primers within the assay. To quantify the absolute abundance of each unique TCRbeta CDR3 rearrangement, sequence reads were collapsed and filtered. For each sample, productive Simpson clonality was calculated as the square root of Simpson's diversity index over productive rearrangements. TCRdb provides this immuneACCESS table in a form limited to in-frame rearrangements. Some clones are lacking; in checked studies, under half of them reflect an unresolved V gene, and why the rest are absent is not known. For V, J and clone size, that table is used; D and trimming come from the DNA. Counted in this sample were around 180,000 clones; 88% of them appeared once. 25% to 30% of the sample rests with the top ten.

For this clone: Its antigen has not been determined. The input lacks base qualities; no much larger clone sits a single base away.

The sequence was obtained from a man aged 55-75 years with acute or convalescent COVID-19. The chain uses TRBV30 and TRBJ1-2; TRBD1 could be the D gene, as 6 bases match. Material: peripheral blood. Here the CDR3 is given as CAWSQGAVVYGYTF. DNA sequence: TGTGCCTGGTCACAGGGCGCGGTGGTATATGGCTACACCTTC. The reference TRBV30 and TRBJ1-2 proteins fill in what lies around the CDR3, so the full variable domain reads SQTIHQWPATLVQPVGSPLSLECTVEGTSNPNLYWYRQAAGRGLQLLFYSVGIGQISSEVPQNLSASRPQDRQFILSSKKLLLSDSGFYLCAWSQGAVVYGYTFGSGTRLTVV.